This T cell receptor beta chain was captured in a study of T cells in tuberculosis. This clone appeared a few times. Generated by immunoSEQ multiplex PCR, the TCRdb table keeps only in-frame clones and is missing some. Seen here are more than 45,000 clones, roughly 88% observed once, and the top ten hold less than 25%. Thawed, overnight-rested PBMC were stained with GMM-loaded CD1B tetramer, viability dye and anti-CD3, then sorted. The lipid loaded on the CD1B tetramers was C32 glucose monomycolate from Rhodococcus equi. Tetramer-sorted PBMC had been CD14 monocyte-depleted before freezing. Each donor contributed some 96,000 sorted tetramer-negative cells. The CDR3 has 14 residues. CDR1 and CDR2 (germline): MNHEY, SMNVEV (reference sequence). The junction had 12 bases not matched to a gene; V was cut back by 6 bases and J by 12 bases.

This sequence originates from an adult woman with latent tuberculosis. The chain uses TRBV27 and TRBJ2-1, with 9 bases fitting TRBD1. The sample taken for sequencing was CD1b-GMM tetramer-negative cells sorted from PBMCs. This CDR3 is CASSQGQGRRGQFF. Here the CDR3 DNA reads TGTGCCAGCAGCCAGGGACAGGGCAGACGGGGGCAGTTCTTC.